This passage covers 18 T cell receptor beta chains from one sample sequenced in a study of cytomegalovirus exposure and HLA in healthy donors. PCR primers comprised 60 Vbeta and 13 Jbeta primers. Here immunoSEQ multiplex PCR was the method, and the copy in TCRdb shows in-frame clones only, minus some. This table holds over 65,000 clones. The sample was PBMCs. The receptor set was obtained from a woman between 25 and 40 years old in good health and CMV-seronegative.

The chain uses TRBV6-6 and TRBJ1-2, with TRBD1 identical over 7 bases. Germline CDR1 is MNHNY and CDR2 is SVGAGI (reference sequence). This CDR3 is 13 amino acids long. The ends lost 4 bases at V and 6 bases at J; junction bases unmatched: 5. The CDR3 loop reads CASSLTGTNGYTF. CDR3 in DNA: TGTGCCAGCAGTTTGACAGGGACCAATGGCTACACCTTC.

This rearrangement joins TRBV19 to TRBJ2-3; D is unresolved. Trimming removed 3 bases at V and 0 bases at J, with 7 bases between. The CDR3 is made up of 14 amino acids. Looked up from germline, CDR1 is LNHDA and CDR2 is SQIVND (reference sequence). The CDR3 protein is CASSISGSTDTQYF. The CDR3 coding sequence is TGTGCCAGTAGTATCTCCGGGAGCACAGATACGCAGTATTTT.

The chain uses TRBV6-1 and TRBJ2-3, with a possible D match to TRBD2 (6 bases). This CDR3 is built from 15 residues. Germline CDR1 MNHNS, CDR2 SASEGT. Trimming shortened V by 1 base and J by 5 bases, and 13 bases separated the two germline ends. CDR3 bases: TGTGCCAGCAGTGAAGTACAGCGGGCGGGAGATACGCAGTATTTT. As protein: CASSEVQRAGDTQYF.

This chain connects TRBV5-1 to TRBJ1-2; D is undetermined. This CDR3 region has 13 residues. Germline CDR1 and CDR2: SGHRS and YFSETQ. The V end lost 5 bases, the J end lost 3 bases, and 11 bases lay between the germline ends. CDR3 sequence reads: CASRTDTDYGYTF. The CDR3 nucleotides read TGCGCCAGCAGGACCGACACCGACTATGGCTACACCTTC.

The V and J genes are TRBV5-1 and TRBJ2-7, with D maybe TRBD2 (6 bases). V lost 0 bases, J lost 6 bases, and 10 bases lay in between. Germline CDR1 reads SGHRS; CDR2 reads YFSETQ. The CDR3 runs to 13 residues. This CDR3 is CASSLGRGGEQYF. In DNA, the CDR3 is TGCGCCAGCAGCTTGGGGAGGGGTGGCGAGCAGTACTTC. Full variable domain (rest looked up from reference TRBV5-1 and TRBJ2-7): KAGVTQTPRYLIKTRGQQVTLSCSPISGHRSVSWYQQTPGQGLQFLFEYFSETQRNKGNFPGRFSGRQFSNSRSEMNVSTLELGDSALYLCASSLGRGGEQYFGPGTRLTVT.

J is TRBJ1-2 and V is TRBV7-8; 7 positions match TRBD1. The CDR3 runs to 13 residues. CDR1 and CDR2 from the germline V gene are SGHVS and FQNEAQ. V was clipped by 6 bases and J by 5 bases; unmatched bases: 6. CDR3 DNA: TGTGCCAGCAGAGGGACAGCTAGTTATGGCTACACCTTC. Translating gives CASRGTASYGYTF.

Details on this clone: The CDR3 ends on some other residue instead of the conserved phenylalanine or tryptophan, so this is likely a read error. The DNA is left out, because the CDR3 cannot be placed on it with certainty; the CDR3 is given as TCRdb lists it. The chain joins TRBV9 to TRBJ1-4; the D call of TRBD1 is as the table states it, not checked on the DNA. The CDR3 is 13 amino acids in total, end residues counted. CDR1 and CDR2 from the germline V gene are SGDLS and YYNGEE. The CDR3 is CASSVAPPRGPGV.

The chain links TRBV29-1 to TRBJ2-2, with 7 bases lining up with TRBD1. CDR3 length: 14 residues. Unmatched junction bases numbered 9, after V lost 7 bases and J lost 4 bases. CDR1 is SQVTM, CDR2 ANQGSEA, per germline. CDR3 nucleotides: TGCAGCGCCCGGACAGGCACGGTCACCGGGGAGCTGTTTTTT. Amino acid sequence: CSARTGTVTGELFF.

The J gene is TRBJ2-2, the V gene TRBV30; 8 bases align to TRBD1. CDR3 length: 13 residues. V trimming: 8 bases; J trimming: 6 bases; junction bases outside the gene matches: 8. CDR1 is GTSNPN, CDR2 SVGIG, per germline (reference sequence). CDR3 sequence reads: CAGQGAGAGELFF. CDR3 bases: TGTGCCGGGCAGGGGGCTGGGGCCGGGGAGCTGTTTTTT.

The chain links TRBV6-1 to TRBJ1-2; D is possibly TRBD1 (6 bases). Germline lookup yields CDR1 MNHNS and CDR2 SASEGT. Trimming took off 1 base at V and 4 bases at J, with 10 bases between the two ends. The CDR3 runs to 14 residues. CDR3: CASSEDRVGYGYTF. CDR3 DNA: TGTGCCAGCAGTGAAGACAGGGTTGGCTATGGCTACACCTTC.

The CDR3 loop reads CASSPTGNAYGYTF. CDR3 in DNA: TGCGCCAGCAGCCCGACAGGGAATGCCTATGGCTACACCTTC. The chain couples TRBV5-1 to TRBJ1-2; 7 bases fit TRBD1. This CDR3 is built from 14 residues. V lost 4 bases and J lost 4; bases outside the gene matches: 7. Looked up from germline, CDR1 is SGHRS and CDR2 is YFSETQ.

Note on this clone: At one end the junction does not follow the germline gene, possibly because of a read error. This chain links TRBV11-2 with TRBJ2-5; tentatively, D is TRBD1 (5 bases). Germline loops: CDR1 SGHAT, CDR2 FQNNGV. The CDR3 spans 15 residues. CDR3 sequence reads: CAGSYGPARGETQYF. The CDR3 bases are TGTGCCGGCAGCTATGGGCCAGCTAGGGGAGAGACCCAGTACTTC.

In nucleotides, the CDR3 is TGTGCCAGCAGGGACAGGACTAACTATGGCTACACCTTC. Amino acids: CASRDRTNYGYTF. This chain connects TRBV6-1 to TRBJ1-2, with 7 bases that match TRBD1. CDR1 is MNHNS and CDR2 is SASEGT in the germline V gene. V lost 6 bases to trimming and J lost 0 bases; unmatched junction nucleotides: 1. The CDR3 runs 13 residues.

The chain recombines TRBV2 with TRBJ1-2; a possible D gene is TRBD1 (5 bases). V lost 2 bases, J lost 4 bases, and 14 bases lay in between. CDR1 is SNHLY, CDR2 FYNNEI, per germline. This CDR3 comprises 15 residues. Written as DNA, the CDR3 is TGTGCCAGCAGTGAAAGAACAGGCGCCTCCTATGGCTACACCTTC. It codes for CASSERTGASYGYTF. The complete variable domain, with remaining parts taken from reference TRBV2 and TRBJ1-2, reads EPEVTQTPSHQVTQMGQEVILRCVPISNHLYFYWYRQILGQKVEFLVSFYNNEISEKSEIFDDQFSVERPDGSNFTLKIRSTKLEDSAMYFCASSERTGASYGYTFGSGTRLTVV.

The chain couples TRBV19 to TRBJ1-2; a possible D gene is TRBD1 (6 bases). The germline V gene encodes CDR1 LNHDA and CDR2 SQIVND (reference sequence). This CDR3 is 15 amino acids long. V gave up 6 bases and J gave up 1 base, with 15 bases separating them. CDR3 DNA: TGTGCCAGTAGGTTGGACAGCTTAAATAACTATGGCTACACCTTC. This gives the protein CASRLDSLNNYGYTF.

The chain is built from TRBV4-2 and TRBJ2-1, with TRBD2 identical over 8 bases. This CDR3 is 17 amino acids long. Germline CDR1 is LGHNA and CDR2 is YNFKEQ. The V segment lost 1 base and the J segment 7 bases; nucleotides outside the gene matches: 12. The CDR3 is CASSQARAGASGNEQFF. In nucleotides, the CDR3 is TGTGCCAGCAGCCAAGCGCGAGCGGGAGCTAGCGGGAATGAGCAGTTCTTC.

The V call is TRBV19, the J call TRBJ1-2; weak D call: TRBD1 (6 bases). Germline CDR1 is LNHDA and CDR2 is SQIVND (reference sequence). This CDR3 contains 16 residues. The V end lost 4 bases, the J end lost 4 bases, and 19 bases lay between the germline ends. The CDR3 reads CASSTARGTRTYGYTF. DNA for the CDR3: TGTGCCAGTAGTACCGCTCGTGGGACAAGGACCTATGGCTACACCTTC.

This sequence joins TRBV6-5 and TRBJ2-7; 11 bases are a match to TRBD1. The V and J ends lost 6 bases and 5 bases, in that order; junction bases with no gene match: 9. This CDR3 has 15 amino acids. Germline CDR1 is MNHEY and CDR2 is SVGAGI. CDR3 coding DNA: TGTGCCAGCAGCAACGGACAGGGGGCGCCGGACGAGCAGTACTTC. Translated: CASSNGQGAPDEQYF.